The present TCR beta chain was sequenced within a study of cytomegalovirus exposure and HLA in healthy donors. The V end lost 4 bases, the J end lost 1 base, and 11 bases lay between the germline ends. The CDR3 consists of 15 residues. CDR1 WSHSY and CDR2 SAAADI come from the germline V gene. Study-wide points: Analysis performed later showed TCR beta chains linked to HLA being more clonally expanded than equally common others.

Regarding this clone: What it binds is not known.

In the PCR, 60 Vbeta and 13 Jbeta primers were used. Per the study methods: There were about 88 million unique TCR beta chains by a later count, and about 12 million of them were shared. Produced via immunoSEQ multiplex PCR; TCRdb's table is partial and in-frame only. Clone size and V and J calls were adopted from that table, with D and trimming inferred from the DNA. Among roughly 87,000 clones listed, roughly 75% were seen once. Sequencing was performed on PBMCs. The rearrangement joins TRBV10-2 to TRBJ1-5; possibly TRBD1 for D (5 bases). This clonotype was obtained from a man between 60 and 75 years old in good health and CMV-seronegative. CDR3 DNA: TGCGCCAGCAGTGTTTCGGGGGGGAGCAATCAGCCCCAGCATTTT. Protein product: CASSVSGGSNQPQHF.